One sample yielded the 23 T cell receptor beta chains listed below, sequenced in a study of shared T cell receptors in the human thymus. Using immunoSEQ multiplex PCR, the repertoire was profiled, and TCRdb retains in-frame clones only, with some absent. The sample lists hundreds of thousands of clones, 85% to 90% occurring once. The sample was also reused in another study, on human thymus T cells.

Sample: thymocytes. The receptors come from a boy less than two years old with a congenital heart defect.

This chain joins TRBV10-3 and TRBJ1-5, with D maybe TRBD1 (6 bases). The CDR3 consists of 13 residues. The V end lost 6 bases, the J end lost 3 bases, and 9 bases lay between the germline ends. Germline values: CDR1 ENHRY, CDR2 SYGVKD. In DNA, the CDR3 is TGTGCCATCAGAGACAGGCTCAATCAGCCCCAGCATTTT. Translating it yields CAIRDRLNQPQHF.

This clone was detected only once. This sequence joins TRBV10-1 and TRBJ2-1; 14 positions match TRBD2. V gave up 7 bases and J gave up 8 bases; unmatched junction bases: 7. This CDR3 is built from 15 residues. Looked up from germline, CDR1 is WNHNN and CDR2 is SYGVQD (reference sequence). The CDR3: CASILTSGRAHEQFF. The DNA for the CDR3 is TGCGCCAGCATTCTGACTAGCGGGAGGGCCCATGAGCAGTTCTTC.

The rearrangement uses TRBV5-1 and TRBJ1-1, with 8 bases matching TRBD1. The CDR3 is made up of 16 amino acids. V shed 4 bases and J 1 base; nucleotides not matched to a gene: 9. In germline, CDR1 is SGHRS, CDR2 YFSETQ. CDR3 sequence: CASSPPDRGRNTEAFF. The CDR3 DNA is TGCGCCAGCAGCCCCCCAGACAGGGGACGGAACACTGAAGCTTTCTTT.

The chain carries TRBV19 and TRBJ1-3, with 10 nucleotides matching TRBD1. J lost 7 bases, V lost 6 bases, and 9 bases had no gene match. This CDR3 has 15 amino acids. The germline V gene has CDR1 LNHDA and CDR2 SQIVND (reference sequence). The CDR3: CASSLSGQGDNTIYF. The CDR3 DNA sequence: TGTGCCAGTAGCTTATCCGGACAGGGGGACAACACCATATATTTT. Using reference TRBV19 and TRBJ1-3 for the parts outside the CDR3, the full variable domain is DGGITQSPKYLFRKEGQNVTLSCEQNLNHDAMYWYRQDPGQGLRLIYYSQIVNDFQKGDIAEGYSVSREKKESFPLTVTSAQKNPTAFYLCASSLSGQGDNTIYFGEGSWLTVV.

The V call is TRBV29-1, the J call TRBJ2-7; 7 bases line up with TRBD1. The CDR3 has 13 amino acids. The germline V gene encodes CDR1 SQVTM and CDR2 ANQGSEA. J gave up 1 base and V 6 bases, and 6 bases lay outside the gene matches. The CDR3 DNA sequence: TGCAGCGTGGCCCGGGACAGTTCCTACGAGCAGTACTTC. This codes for CSVARDSSYEQYF.

The CDR3 here is CASSYRLADSYEQYF. CDR3 DNA: TGTGCCAGCAGTTACAGGCTAGCGGATTCCTACGAGCAGTACTTC. This chain joins TRBV6-5 and TRBJ2-7; 7 nucleotides align to TRBD2. Unmatched junction bases numbered 5, after V lost 2 bases and J lost 1 base. The CDR3 has 15 residues. CDR1 MNHEY and CDR2 SVGAGI come from the germline V gene.

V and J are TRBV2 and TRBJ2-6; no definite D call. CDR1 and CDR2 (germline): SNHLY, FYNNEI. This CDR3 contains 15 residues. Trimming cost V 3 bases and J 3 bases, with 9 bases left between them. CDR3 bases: TGTGCCAGCAGTGAGAGGAATGTTGGGGCCAACGTCCTGACTTTC. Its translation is CASSERNVGANVLTF.

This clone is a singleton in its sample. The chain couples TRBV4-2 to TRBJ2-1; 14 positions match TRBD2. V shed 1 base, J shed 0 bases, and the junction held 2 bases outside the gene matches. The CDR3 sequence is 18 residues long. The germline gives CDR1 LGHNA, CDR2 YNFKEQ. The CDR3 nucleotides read TGTGCCAGCAGCCAAGGACTAGCGGGAGGGCTCTCCTACAATGAGCAGTTCTTC. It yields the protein CASSQGLAGGLSYNEQFF.

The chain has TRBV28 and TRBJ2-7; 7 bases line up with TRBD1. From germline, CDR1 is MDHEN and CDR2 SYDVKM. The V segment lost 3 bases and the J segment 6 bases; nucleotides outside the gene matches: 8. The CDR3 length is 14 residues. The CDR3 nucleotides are TGTGCCAGCAGTTTGCTGAGGGGGCCCGCCGAGCAGTACTTC. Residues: CASSLLRGPAEQYF.

CDR3 amino acids: CSVRWRPYNEQFF. The CDR3 nucleotides read TGCAGCGTTCGATGGCGGCCCTACAATGAGCAGTTCTTC. The J gene is TRBJ2-1, the V gene TRBV29-1, with D hard to call. The V end was cut by 5 bases, the J end by 2 bases, with 10 bases between. Looked up from germline, CDR1 is SQVTM and CDR2 is ANQGSEA. The CDR3 totals 13 residues.

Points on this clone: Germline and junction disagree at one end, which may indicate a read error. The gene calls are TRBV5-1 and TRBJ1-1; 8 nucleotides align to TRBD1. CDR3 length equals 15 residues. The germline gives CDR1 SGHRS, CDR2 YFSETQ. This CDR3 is CASSINGTGGSLAIF. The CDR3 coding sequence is TGCGCCAGCAGCATAAACGGGACAGGAGGGTCGCTAGCTATCTTT.

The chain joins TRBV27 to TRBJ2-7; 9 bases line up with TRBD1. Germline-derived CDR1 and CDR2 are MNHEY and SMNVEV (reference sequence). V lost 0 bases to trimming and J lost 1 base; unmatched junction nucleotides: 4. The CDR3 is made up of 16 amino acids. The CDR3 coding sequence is TGTGCCAGCAGTTTATCACAGGGGGCCCAATCCTACGAGCAGTACTTC. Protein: CASSLSQGAQSYEQYF.

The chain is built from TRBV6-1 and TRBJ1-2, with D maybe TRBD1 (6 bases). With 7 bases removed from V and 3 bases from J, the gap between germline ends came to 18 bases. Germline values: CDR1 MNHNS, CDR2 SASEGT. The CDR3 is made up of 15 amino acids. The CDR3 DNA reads TGTGCCAGCAAAGTCGTCAGGGGAAAGGACTATGGCTACACCTTC. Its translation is CASKVVRGKDYGYTF.

The CDR3 loop is CASSEFQEDAGYTF. CDR3 in DNA: TGTGCCAGCAGTGAATTTCAGGAAGATGCAGGCTACACCTTC. This sequence joins TRBV6-1 and TRBJ1-2; D gene unclear. V lost 2 bases and J lost 8, with 15 bases in between. The CDR3 runs to 14 residues. The V gene's germline CDR1 is MNHNS and CDR2 SASEGT.

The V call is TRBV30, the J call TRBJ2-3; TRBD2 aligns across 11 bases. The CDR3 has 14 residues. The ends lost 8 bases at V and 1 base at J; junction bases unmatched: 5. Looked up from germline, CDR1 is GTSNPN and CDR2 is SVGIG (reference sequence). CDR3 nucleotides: TGTGCCGCAGAGACTAGCGGGGGCACAGATACGCAGTATTTT. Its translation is CAAETSGGTDTQYF.

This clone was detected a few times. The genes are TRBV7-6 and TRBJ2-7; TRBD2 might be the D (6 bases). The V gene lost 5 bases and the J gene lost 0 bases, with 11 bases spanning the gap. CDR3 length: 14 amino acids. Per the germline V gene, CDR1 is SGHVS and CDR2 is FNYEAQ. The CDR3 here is CASSPGLPSYEQYF. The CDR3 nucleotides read TGTGCCAGCAGCCCGGGACTTCCCTCCTACGAGCAGTACTTC.

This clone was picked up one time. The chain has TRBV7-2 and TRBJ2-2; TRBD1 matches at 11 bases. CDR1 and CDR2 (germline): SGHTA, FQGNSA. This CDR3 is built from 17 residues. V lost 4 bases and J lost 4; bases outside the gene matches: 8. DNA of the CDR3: TGTGCCAGCAGCTCCGGAACCGGGACAGGGGGCACCGGGGAGCTGTTTTTT. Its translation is CASSSGTGTGGTGELFF.

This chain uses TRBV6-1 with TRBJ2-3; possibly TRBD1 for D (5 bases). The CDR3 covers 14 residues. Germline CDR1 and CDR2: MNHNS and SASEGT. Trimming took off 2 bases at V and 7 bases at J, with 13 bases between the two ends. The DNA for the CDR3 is TGTGCCAGCAGTGAACTGGGGTCAGGGAATACGCAGTATTTT. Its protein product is CASSELGSGNTQYF.

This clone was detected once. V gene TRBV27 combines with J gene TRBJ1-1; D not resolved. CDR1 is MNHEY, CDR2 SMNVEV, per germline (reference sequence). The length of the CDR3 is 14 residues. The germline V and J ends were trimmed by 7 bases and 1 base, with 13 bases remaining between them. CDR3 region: CASTTKTGNTEAFF. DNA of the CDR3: TGTGCCAGCACCACCAAGACTGGGAACACTGAAGCTTTCTTT.

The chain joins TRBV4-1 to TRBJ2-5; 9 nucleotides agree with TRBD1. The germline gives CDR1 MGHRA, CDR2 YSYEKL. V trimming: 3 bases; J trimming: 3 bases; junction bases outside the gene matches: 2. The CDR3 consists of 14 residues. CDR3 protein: CASSHRTGEETQYF. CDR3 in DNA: TGCGCCAGCAGCCACCGGACAGGGGAAGAGACCCAGTACTTC.

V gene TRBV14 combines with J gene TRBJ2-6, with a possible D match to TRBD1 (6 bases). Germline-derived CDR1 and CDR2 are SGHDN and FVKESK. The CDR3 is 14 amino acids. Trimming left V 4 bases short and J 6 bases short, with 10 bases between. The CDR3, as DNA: TGTGCCAGCAGCCTCTCAGGGGCGGCCAACGTCCTGACTTTC. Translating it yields CASSLSGAANVLTF.

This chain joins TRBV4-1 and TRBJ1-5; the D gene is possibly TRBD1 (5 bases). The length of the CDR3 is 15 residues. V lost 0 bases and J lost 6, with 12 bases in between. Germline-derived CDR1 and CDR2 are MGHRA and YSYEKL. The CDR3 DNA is TGCGCCAGCAGCCAAGAGGGACTTAGGGCTCAGCCCCAGCATTTT. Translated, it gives CASSQEGLRAQPQHF.

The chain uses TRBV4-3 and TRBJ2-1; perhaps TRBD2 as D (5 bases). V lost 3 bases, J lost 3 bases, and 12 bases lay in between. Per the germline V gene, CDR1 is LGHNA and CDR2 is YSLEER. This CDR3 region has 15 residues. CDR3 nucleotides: TGCGCCAGCAGCCACAGGCCGGGGTTCTACAATGAGCAGTTCTTC. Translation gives CASSHRPGFYNEQFF.